Only a few counts were recorded for the clone carrying this T cell receptor (beta chain). Its antigen is unknown. V was shortened by 0 bases and J by 9 bases, with 9 bases between the two germline ends. From germline, CDR1 is SGHDT and CDR2 YYEEEE. This CDR3 has 13 residues. This record belongs to a study of cytomegalovirus exposure and HLA in healthy donors. Whole-study findings and limits: While the bulk of TCR sequences proved rare, some public TCRs turned up in many donors. Association with HLA alleles at 0.05 false discovery rate was found for roughly 17,000 TCR beta sequences in a later analysis. A later analysis, which compared TCR beta chains of equal frequency, found the HLA-associated ones more clonally expanded.

In the PCR, 60 Vbeta and 13 Jbeta primers were used. Clones were sequenced by immunoSEQ multiplex PCR, and TCRdb holds only the in-frame ones, with some missing. This table holds about 130,000 clones, about 74% found once. Every donor was a healthy person donating bone marrow. This receptor was taken from a male donor in good health and CMV-seronegative. Sequencing used PBMCs. V is TRBV5-6 and J is TRBJ1-4; D might be TRBD1 (5 bases). The CDR3 DNA follows: TGTGCCAGCAGCTTGGGCAGGGTCCAAAAACTGTTTTTT. Encoded protein: CASSLGRVQKLFF. The whole variable domain, remainder taken from reference TRBV5-6 and TRBJ1-4, is DAGVTQSPTHLIKTRGQQVTLRCSPKSGHDTVSWYQQALGQGPQFIFQYYEEEERQRGNFPDRFSGHQFPNYSSELNVNALLLGDSALYLCASSLGRVQKLFFGSGTQLSVL.